The clone carrying this T cell receptor (beta chain) occurred once. The target antigen is unknown. Unique molecular identifiers had been added to the TCR beta cDNA libraries. MiXCR, run by TCRdb on the PCR reads, gives a single entry per CDR3 protein. This table has about 540,000 distinct CDR3 sequences, 30% to 40% appearing once. These data originate in a study of post-analysis software for immune sequencing data. Turning to the study itself: Both relapsing-remitting and secondary progressive multiple sclerosis featured among the disease courses, as did progressive-relapsing multiple sclerosis. Study findings and constraints: TRBV5-6, TRBV5-1 and TRBV20-1 were among five TRBV segments more frequent in patients than controls.

There are 14 residues in the CDR3. V gave up 0 bases and J gave up 4 bases, with 10 bases separating them. Germline assignment: CDR1 SGHRS and CDR2 YFSETQ. The sequencing input was blood. This sequence joins TRBV5-1 and TRBJ1-2, with D perhaps TRBD1 (6 bases). The sequence was collected from a girl aged 2-17 years with multiple sclerosis. CDR3 loop: CASSLGDIPYGYTF. For the CDR3, the DNA is TGCGCCAGCAGCTTGGGGGACATCCCCTATGGCTACACCTTC.